Sequencing of this TCR beta chain was carried out in a study of blood T cell repertoires in COVID-19. Study overall: COVID-19 samples, acute and convalescent, were from the United States, Italy and Spain. The cDNA or gDNA used as material had been derived from T cells, B-cell-depleted T cells, or PBMCs.

Germline V lookup: CDR1 SEHNR, CDR2 FQNEAQ (reference sequence). The CDR3 is 11 residues long. Trimming removed 5 bases from V and 8 bases from J, with 10 bases in between. Original handling: Scientists estimated how many nucleated cells there were by amplifying reference gene primers. Measured with immunoSEQ multiplex PCR; TCRdb has only the in-frame clones, and not every one. The V and J calls and the clone size are those of that table, but D and trimming were determined from the DNA. The table includes about 160,000 clones, roughly 89% detected once. J is TRBJ2-7 and V is TRBV7-9; TRBD1 is a possible D gene (5 bases). The sequencing input was peripheral blood. The receptor was derived from a woman aged 60-75 years who had recovered from COVID-19. CDR3 region: CASSALGQQYF. CDR3 in DNA: TGTGCCAGCAGCGCTCTGGGGCAGCAGTACTTC.